These T cell receptor beta chains were read from a single sample in a study of blood T cell repertoires in COVID-19. Sequencing used immunoSEQ multiplex PCR; TCRdb keeps in-frame clones, though not all of them. The profile covers approximately 190,000 clones, with around four fifths appearing a single time and about 4.9% taken by the ten largest. Material: peripheral blood. The receptors were gathered from a woman younger than 45 with acute or convalescent COVID-19. Each CDR3 is given with its conserved first and last residue. A D gene is named only where the DNA matches it firmly. Only some rows state a clone size, as once, few, many or a class for expanded clones.

D gene,V gene,J gene,clone size,CDR3 protein,CDR3 DNA
NA,TRBV28,TRBJ2-5,once,CASTRGTALSQYF,TGTGCCAGCACTCGCGGGACTGCCCTGTCCCAGTACTTC
TRBD1,TRBV5-4,TRBJ2-2,NA,CASSPGRTGGNTGELFF,TGTGCCAGCAGCCCCGGTAGGACAGGGGGCAACACCGGGGAGCTGTTTTTT
NA,TRBV19,TRBJ1-5,NA,CASSQRGEGNQPQHF,TGTGCCAGTAGTCAACGGGGAGAGGGCAATCAGCCCCAGCATTTT
NA,TRBV7-9,TRBJ1-2,once,CASRSRQSYGYTF,TGTGCCAGCAGGTCACGACAGAGCTATGGCTACACCTTC
NA,TRBV7-9,TRBJ1-4,NA,CASKDPGANEKLFF,TGTGCCAGCAAGGACCCGGGAGCAAATGAAAAACTGTTTTTT
NA,TRBV7-2,TRBJ2-2,NA,CASSFTEKTGELFF,TGTGCCAGCAGCTTTACAGAGAAAACCGGGGAGCTGTTTTTT
NA,TRBV10-2,TRBJ1-1,NA,CASSENQGGTEAFF,TGCGCCAGCAGTGAAAATCAAGGGGGTACTGAAGCTTTCTTT
TRBD2,TRBV30,TRBJ2-3,NA,CAWDSGTGTDTQYF,TGTGCCTGGGATAGCGGGACCGGCACAGATACGCAGTATTTT
TRBD2,TRBV7-9,TRBJ2-1,NA,CASSRLTSGRDNEQFF,TGTGCCAGCAGTCGCCTCACTAGCGGGCGTGACAATGAGCAGTTCTTC
NA,TRBV6-1,TRBJ2-3,NA,CASSEMHGTDTQYF,TGTGCCAGCAGTGAAATGCACGGGACAGATACGCAGTATTTT
NA,TRBV27,TRBJ1-1,NA,CASSLSTVTEAFF,TGTGCCAGCAGTTTATCGACTGTCACTGAAGCTTTCTTT
TRBD1,TRBV5-1,TRBJ1-1,NA,CASSNRGEAFF,TGCGCCAGCAGTAACAGGGGTGAAGCTTTCTTT
TRBD2,TRBV7-9,TRBJ2-5,NA,CASSFRTSGRAGETQYF,TGTGCCAGCAGCTTTCGGACTAGCGGGAGGGCCGGCGAGACCCAGTACTTC
TRBD1,TRBV7-3,TRBJ2-1,NA,CASSPDRGQANEQFF,TGTGCCAGCAGCCCTGACAGGGGGCAGGCTAATGAGCAGTTCTTC
NA,TRBV5-1,TRBJ2-1,NA,CASSPDSFTYNEQFF,TGCGCCAGCAGCCCGGACAGCTTTACATACAATGAGCAGTTCTTC
NA,TRBV16,TRBJ2-7,NA,CASSPPPRSEQYF,TGTGCCAGCAGCCCCCCCCCACGGAGCGAGCAGTACTTC
NA,TRBV5-4,TRBJ1-6,NA,CASSLELNRGNNSPLHF,TGTGCCAGCAGCTTGGAACTAAACCGCGGAAATAATTCACCCCTCCACTTT
NA,TRBV6-5,TRBJ2-5,NA,CATRQVRETQYF,TGTGCCACTCGACAGGTGCGAGAGACCCAGTACTTC
NA,TRBV3-1/TRBV3-2,TRBJ2-4,NA,CASSQDSRPKNIQYF,TGTGCCAGCAGCCAAGATAGCCGCCCCAAAAACATTCAGTACTTC
TRBD1,TRBV4-3,TRBJ1-1,NA,CASSVGQVNTEAFF,TGCGCCAGCAGCGTGGGACAGGTGAACACTGAAGCTTTCTTT
TRBD1,TRBV9,TRBJ2-5,NA,CASSDQTGKGETQYF,TGTGCCAGCAGCGACCAGACAGGGAAAGGAGAGACCCAGTACTTC
TRBD1,TRBV7-9,TRBJ1-1,NA,CASSMGQGGDTEAFF,TGTGCCAGCAGCATGGGACAGGGTGGGGACACTGAAGCTTTCTTT
NA,TRBV7-2,TRBJ1-5,many,CASSSQTGSNQPQHF,TGTGCCAGCAGCTCCCAGACAGGTAGCAATCAGCCCCAGCATTTT
NA,TRBV18,TRBJ1-1,once,CASSPPVGVEAFF,TGTGCCAGCTCACCACCGGTAGGAGTAGAAGCTTTCTTT
TRBD1,TRBV5-1,TRBJ2-5,NA,CASSPGTGQETQYF,TGCGCCAGCAGCCCCGGGACAGGGCAAGAGACCCAGTACTTC
NA,TRBV7-6,TRBJ2-4,NA,CASSATGKNIQYF,TGTGCCAGCAGCGCGACGGGAAAAAACATTCAGTACTTC
NA,TRBV29-1,TRBJ2-1,NA,CSVRTASFYNEQFF,TGCAGCGTTAGGACAGCATCTTTCTACAATGAGCAGTTCTTC
NA,TRBV30,TRBJ2-5,once,CAWSASYETQYF,TGTGCCTGGAGTGCTAGCTACGAGACCCAGTACTTC
NA,TRBV7-2,TRBJ2-7,many,CASSLEGFSEQYF,TGTGCCAGCAGCTTAGAGGGGTTCAGCGAGCAGTACTTC
TRBD1,TRBV7-6,TRBJ1-1,NA,CASSYDRDEGITEAFF,TGTGCCAGCAGCTATGACAGGGATGAGGGGATTACTGAAGCTTTCTTT
NA,TRBV5-1,TRBJ1-3,NA,CASSLRSRTAYSGNTIYF,TGCGCCAGCAGCCTGCGCTCTAGGACTGCCTACTCTGGAAACACCATATATTTT
NA,TRBV19,TRBJ1-5,NA,CASSISRARNQPQHF,TGTGCCAGTAGTATATCTCGCGCCCGCAATCAGCCCCAGCATTTT
NA,TRBV6-6,TRBJ1-3,NA,CASSYSESGNTIYF,TGTGCCAGCAGTTACTCTGAGTCTGGAAACACCATATATTTT
TRBD1,TRBV28,TRBJ1-2,NA,CASSFYRGIYGYTF,TGTGCCAGCAGTTTTTACAGGGGCATCTATGGCTACACCTTC
NA,TRBV6-2/TRBV6-3,TRBJ1-5,NA,CASSYSSVGPGNQPQHF,TGTGCCAGCAGTTACTCGTCCGTTGGGCCGGGCAATCAGCCCCAGCATTTT
NA,TRBV7-6,TRBJ1-4,NA,CASSIRQFNEKLFF,TGTGCCAGCAGCATTCGACAGTTTAATGAAAAACTGTTTTTT
NA,TRBV5-1,TRBJ1-5,NA,CASSLSPGQPQHF,TGCGCCAGCAGCCTGTCCCCCGGTCAGCCCCAGCATTTT
NA,TRBV28,TRBJ1-1,NA,CASSRSEAFF,TGTGCCAGCAGCAGGTCTGAAGCTTTCTTT
TRBD1,TRBV6-1,TRBJ1-2,NA,CASSEDNGQGDYGYTF,TGTGCCAGCAGTGAAGACAACGGACAGGGGGACTATGGCTACACCTTC
NA,TRBV19,TRBJ1-3,NA,CASSIAPPTGSGNTIYF,TGTGCCAGTAGTATAGCTCCCCCGACAGGCTCTGGAAACACCATATATTTT
TRBD1,TRBV11-2,TRBJ2-3,NA,CASSLEAGTASTDTQYF,TGTGCCAGCAGCTTAGAGGCCGGGACAGCTAGCACAGATACGCAGTATTTT
TRBD2,TRBV3-1/TRBV3-2,TRBJ2-3,NA,CASSQTGLAGVKDTQYF,TGTGCCAGCAGCCAAACGGGACTAGCGGGGGTTAAAGATACGCAGTATTTT
TRBD2,TRBV27,TRBJ2-1,NA,CASRRLRISGIHEQFF,TGTGCCAGCAGGCGACTACGCATTAGCGGGATACATGAGCAGTTCTTC
NA,TRBV28,TRBJ1-1,NA,CASSFWEGSEAFF,TGTGCCAGCAGTTTTTGGGAGGGGTCTGAAGCTTTCTTT
TRBD1,TRBV6-2/TRBV6-3,TRBJ1-5,once,CASSYSPRGESNQPQHF,TGTGCCAGCAGTTACTCCCCCAGGGGGGAGAGCAATCAGCCCCAGCATTTT
NA,TRBV3-1/TRBV3-2,TRBJ1-5,NA,CASSLGHKEKPQHF,TGTGCCAGCAGCCTCGGACATAAGGAAAAGCCCCAGCATTTT
NA,TRBV19,TRBJ1-1,NA,CASSIGSGAFF,TGTGCCAGTAGTATTGGGTCAGGAGCTTTCTTT
TRBD1,TRBV25-1,TRBJ1-2,once,CASSALFGTDSSTKGYTF,TGTGCCAGCAGTGCCCTTTTCGGGACAGACTCTTCAACTAAAGGCTACACCTTC
NA,TRBV27,TRBJ1-1,NA,CASSFSSGVGNTEAFF,TGTGCCAGCAGTTTTAGCTCAGGGGTTGGGAACACTGAAGCTTTCTTT
NA,TRBV28,TRBJ2-7,NA,CASSFVQGDEQYF,TGTGCCAGCAGTTTCGTCCAGGGCGACGAGCAGTACTTC
NA,TRBV19,TRBJ1-1,NA,CASKSRGLNTEAFF,TGTGCCAGTAAATCTCGGGGGTTGAACACTGAAGCTTTCTTT
NA,TRBV3-1/TRBV3-2,TRBJ1-1,NA,CASSPNRPGAEAFF,TGTGCCAGCAGCCCCAATAGACCAGGGGCTGAAGCTTTCTTT
TRBD2,TRBV27,TRBJ2-1,NA,CASSLQLAGGYEQFF,TGTGCCAGCAGTTTACAGCTAGCGGGAGGATATGAGCAGTTCTTC
TRBD1,TRBV12-5,TRBJ1-4,NA,CASGPGGTGGLVANEKLFF,TGTGCTAGTGGCCCTGGGGGGACAGGGGGCCTCGTAGCTAATGAAAAACTGTTTTTT
NA,TRBV18,TRBJ2-4,few,CASSPPSAKNIQYF,TGTGCCAGCTCACCACCCTCAGCCAAAAACATTCAGTACTTC
TRBD1,TRBV24-1,TRBJ1-5,NA,CATSESGGLQPQHF,TGTGCCACCAGTGAATCAGGGGGTTTGCAGCCCCAGCATTTT
NA,TRBV19,TRBJ2-7,NA,CASSVTSQSYEQYF,TGTGCCAGTAGTGTAACAAGTCAGTCCTACGAGCAGTACTTC
NA,TRBV5-1,TRBJ1-3,once,CASSPRTGTGNTIYF,TGCGCCAGCAGCCCGAGGACGGGGACTGGAAACACCATATATTTT
TRBD2,TRBV10-3,TRBJ2-3,NA,CAISDRGGTDTQYF,TGTGCCATCAGTGACCGGGGGGGGACAGATACGCAGTATTTT